A single sample is the source of the 12 T cell receptor beta chains below, sequenced in a study of cytomegalovirus exposure and HLA in healthy donors. The PCR had 60 Vbeta and 13 Jbeta primers. Profiled with immunoSEQ multiplex PCR; TCRdb holds only in-frame clones, not every one. Its table lists roughly 42,000 clones. The sample comprised PBMCs. The receptors originated from a young man in good health and CMV-seronegative.

V and J are TRBV7-9 and TRBJ2-1; the match to TRBD2 covers 12 bases. Trimming took 4 bases from V and 7 from J; bases not matched to a gene: 14. This CDR3 has 18 amino acids. Germline V lookup: CDR1 SEHNR, CDR2 FQNEAQ (reference sequence). CDR3 DNA: TGTGCCAGCAGCTCACGGACTAGCGGGATAGGGTCAGGGAATGAGCAGTTCTTC. Translating it yields CASSSRTSGIGSGNEQFF.

The chain carries TRBV6-6 and TRBJ2-7, with 8 positions matching TRBD2. The CDR3 sequence is 16 residues long. Germline V gene sequence: CDR1 MNHNY, CDR2 SVGAGI (reference sequence). Trimming cost V 0 bases and J 9 bases; bases outside gene matches: 13. This CDR3 is CASSYSILAGDLGQYF. The CDR3 DNA sequence: TGTGCCAGCAGTTACTCGATTCTAGCGGGCGATTTGGGGCAGTACTTC.

The genes are TRBV30 and TRBJ1-2; no definite D call. Trimming shortened V by 3 bases and J by 12 bases, and 20 bases separated the two germline ends. The CDR3 consists of 13 residues. Germline loops: CDR1 GTSNPN, CDR2 SVGIG (reference sequence). CDR3 sequence: CAWSEPRIRSNTF. DNA for the CDR3: TGTGCCTGGAGCGAACCCCGAATAAGGAGTAACACCTTC.

This chain connects TRBV5-1 to TRBJ2-2; 10 bases align to TRBD2. Germline values: CDR1 SGHRS, CDR2 YFSETQ. V was pared by 0 bases and J by 6 bases, with 8 bases of the junction left unmatched. The CDR3 covers 17 residues. The CDR3, as DNA: TGCGCCAGCAGCTTGGACTTTCTAGCGGGAGAGGCCGGGGAGCTGTTTTTT. It specifies CASSLDFLAGEAGELFF.

The V gene is TRBV5-1, the J gene TRBJ1-1, with D hard to call. Germline lookup yields CDR1 SGHRS and CDR2 YFSETQ. The CDR3 contains 14 residues. Trimming removed 5 bases from V and 4 bases from J, with 15 bases in between. This CDR3 is CASSYLNPTTEAFF. CDR3 nucleotides: TGCGCCAGCAGTTACTTGAACCCTACCACTGAAGCTTTCTTT.

This chain links TRBV2 with TRBJ2-2, with unresolved D. Germline loops: CDR1 SNHLY, CDR2 FYNNEI. V lost 10 bases and J 6 bases, leaving 12 bases between the germline ends. The CDR3 sequence is 12 residues long. CDR3 loop: CATSAIAGELFF. The CDR3 DNA sequence: TGTGCCACATCCGCCATAGCCGGGGAGCTGTTTTTT.

The chain uses TRBV29-1 and TRBJ2-3; D not resolved. The CDR3 has 11 residues. Trimming pared 4 bases from V and 4 bases from J, leaving 6 bases between. Germline assignment: CDR1 SQVTM and CDR2 ANQGSEA. CDR3 sequence: CSVVRADTQYF. For the CDR3, the DNA is TGCAGCGTTGTTCGGGCAGATACGCAGTATTTT.

This sequence joins TRBV19 and TRBJ2-1, with 8 nucleotides matching TRBD2. The germline gives CDR1 LNHDA, CDR2 SQIVND (reference sequence). The ends lost 4 bases at V and 14 bases at J; junction bases unmatched: 10. CDR3 size: 13 residues. CDR3 region: CASSKGLERAEFF. The CDR3 DNA reads TGTGCCAGTAGTAAGGGACTAGAACGTGCCGAGTTCTTC. The full variable domain, rest sourced from reference TRBV19 and TRBJ2-1, is DGGITQSPKYLFRKEGQNVTLSCEQNLNHDAMYWYRQDPGQGLRLIYYSQIVNDFQKGDIAEGYSVSREKKESFPLTVTSAQKNPTAFYLCASSKGLERAEFFGPGTRLTVL.

This sequence joins TRBV6-9 and TRBJ1-1; maybe TRBD1 (6 bases). V lost 7 bases and J 1 base, leaving 13 bases between the germline ends. CDR1 is MNHGY and CDR2 is SVAAGI in the germline V gene. The length of the CDR3 is 14 residues. CDR3 in amino acids: CASIPGGENTEAFF. DNA of the CDR3: TGTGCCAGCATCCCGGGGGGCGAGAACACTGAAGCTTTCTTT.

The chain recombines TRBV4-2 with TRBJ2-7; a possible D gene is TRBD2 (6 bases). CDR1 and CDR2 from the germline V gene are LGHNA and YNFKEQ. Trimming removed 5 bases at V and 3 bases at J, with 20 bases between. The CDR3 contains 16 residues. CDR3 DNA sequence: TGTGCCAGCAGCGAAAATTACGCGGGACCGGACTACGAGCAGTACTTC. It codes for CASSENYAGPDYEQYF.

The chain is built from TRBV4-2 and TRBJ2-7; 10 bases align to TRBD1. This CDR3 has 16 amino acids. Germline V gene sequence: CDR1 LGHNA, CDR2 YNFKEQ. J lost 4 bases, V lost 1 base, and 7 bases had no gene match. This chain's CDR3 is CASSQVETGGAYEQYF. The CDR3 nucleotides are TGTGCCAGCAGCCAAGTGGAGACAGGGGGCGCGTACGAGCAGTACTTC.

J is TRBJ2-2 and V is TRBV6-1, with D perhaps TRBD2 (5 bases). Between the trimmed V and J ends, which lost 2 bases and 3 bases, there was a span of 13 bases. Germline assignment: CDR1 MNHNS and CDR2 SASEGT. The CDR3 consists of 16 residues. DNA of the CDR3: TGTGCCAGCAGTGAAAAGCCGGGATTGGACACCGGGGAGCTGTTTTTT. Translated: CASSEKPGLDTGELFF.